The 9 T cell receptor beta chains listed next were all sequenced from one sample in a study of blood T cell repertoires in COVID-19. Measured with immunoSEQ multiplex PCR; TCRdb has only the in-frame clones, and not every one. The table includes approximately 300,000 clones, approximately 90% detected once. The material sequenced was peripheral blood. The source of these receptors is a man aged 30 to 39 with acute or convalescent COVID-19.

This clone was recorded at least ten times. The rearrangement uses TRBV15 and TRBJ2-7, with 7 nucleotides matching TRBD2. Trimming cost V 1 base and J 4 bases; bases outside gene matches: 10. Germline CDR1 reads LNHNV; CDR2 reads YYDKDF (reference sequence). This CDR3 spans 16 amino acids. In nucleotides, the CDR3 is TGTGCCACCAGCAGAGGAGGGGCGGGAGTGAGGTACGAGCAGTACTTC. As protein: CATSRGGAGVRYEQYF.

This chain joins TRBV5-1 and TRBJ2-7; TRBD1 aligns across 9 bases. With 4 bases clipped from V and 4 bases from J, the junction kept 15 bases outside the gene matches. The germline CDR1 and CDR2 sequences are SGHRS and YFSETQ. The CDR3 runs to 17 residues. The CDR3 protein is CASSLTGRQGDNYEQYF. In nucleotides, the CDR3 is TGCGCCAGCAGCCTAACCGGCAGACAGGGGGATAATTACGAGCAGTACTTC.

The CDR3: CASSVVSNDNEQFF. CDR3 nucleotides: TGTGCCAGCAGCGTAGTGTCTAACGACAATGAGCAGTTCTTC. V usage is TRBV9 and J usage is TRBJ2-1, with D unclear. The germline V and J ends were trimmed by 0 bases and 5 bases, with 9 bases remaining between them. The CDR3 sequence is 14 residues long. Germline V gives CDR1 SGDLS, CDR2 YYNGEE.

The gene calls are TRBV11-2 and TRBJ2-3, with 12 bases fitting TRBD2. From germline, CDR1 is SGHAT and CDR2 FQNNGV. The CDR3 runs 15 residues. V shed 5 bases and J 5 bases; nucleotides not matched to a gene: 5. The CDR3 sequence is CASSPGLAGLDTQYF. The CDR3 DNA reads TGTGCCAGCAGCCCGGGACTAGCGGGTTTAGATACGCAGTATTTT.

This chain joins TRBV10-3 and TRBJ2-3, with a tentative D call TRBD2 (5 bases). Germline CDR1 and CDR2: ENHRY and SYGVKD. The ends were cut back, 2 bases at V and 4 bases at J, with 16 bases in the middle. The CDR3 loop spans 16 amino acids. The CDR3 here is CAISEVGSLVPDTQYF. The CDR3 region has the DNA TGTGCCATCAGTGAGGTGGGGAGTTTAGTGCCAGATACGCAGTATTTT.

This clone was detected only once. The chain joins TRBV6-4 to TRBJ1-5; D is perhaps TRBD1 (5 bases). V lost 3 bases, J lost 4 bases, and 7 bases lay in between. Germline V gene data show CDR1 as MRHNA and CDR2 as SNTAGT. The CDR3 totals 13 residues. The CDR3 region is CASSEGLNQPQHF. DNA of the CDR3: TGTGCCAGCAGTGAGGGGCTAAATCAGCCCCAGCATTTT.

V is TRBV21-1 and J is TRBJ1-4. TRBV21-1 represents a pseudogene. The CDR3 covers 14 residues. The CDR3 DNA sequence: TGTGCCAGCAAGGGACTCCTGGCGATGGAAAAACTGTTTTTT. Translated, it gives CASKGLLAMEKLFF.

This sequence joins TRBV28 and TRBJ1-4; D unclear. Germline lookup yields CDR1 MDHEN and CDR2 SYDVKM. V lost 6 bases and J lost 6, with 5 bases in between. The CDR3 extends over 11 amino acids. CDR3 protein: CASSQYEKLFF. CDR3 nucleotides: TGTGCCAGCAGCCAGTATGAAAAACTGTTTTTT.

This chain joins TRBV4-1 and TRBJ2-3; 10 bases are a match to TRBD2. The J segment lost 7 bases and the V segment lost 4 bases, leaving 14 bases of the junction unmatched. CDR1 and CDR2 from the germline V gene are MGHRA and YSYEKL. The CDR3 is 17 residues long. In DNA, the CDR3 is TGCGCCAGCAGCCCCATGGACGGCCTAGCGGGAGCGCATACGCAGTATTTT. Its translation: CASSPMDGLAGAHTQYF.